This entry lists 25 T cell receptor beta chains sequenced from one sample in a study of sequential checkpoint blockade in melanoma. Assay used: immunoSEQ multiplex PCR; TCRdb lists only in-frame clones, some missing. The top ten hold about 8% of the sample, which has some 6,200 clones, approximately 26% seen once. Treatment in this sample: randomized to nivolumab then ipilimumab (arm A) or the reverse (arm B). The sample here was tumor tissue (inferred from file names), taken from a patient given nivolumab and ipilimumab in sequence. These receptors originate from a human donor with melanoma.

This clone is judged large. The chain couples TRBV11-3 to TRBJ1-1, with TRBD1 as a possible D gene (5 bases). The CDR3 has 16 residues. V was pared by 5 bases and J by 1 base, with 17 bases between. In germline, CDR1 is SGHNT, CDR2 YENEEA. CDR3 protein: CASSPGPGAANTEAFF. CDR3 sequence (DNA): TGTGCCAGCAGCCCAGGACCTGGGGCAGCGAACACTGAAGCTTTCTTT.

This clone was seen a handful of times. The J gene is TRBJ2-7, the V gene TRBV18, with D perhaps TRBD1 (6 bases). Germline-derived CDR1 and CDR2 are KGHSH and LQKENI. Trimming shortened V by 4 bases and J by 2 bases, and 15 bases separated the two germline ends. The CDR3 extends over 15 amino acids. The DNA of the CDR3 is TGTGCCAGCTCACAATCACCGGGACAAGCCTACGAGCAGTACTTC. It codes for CASSQSPGQAYEQYF. The entire variable domain, with the rest obtained from reference TRBV18 and TRBJ2-7, is as follows: NAGVMQNPRHLVRRRGQEARLRCSPMKGHSHVYWYRQLPEEGLKFMVYLQKENIIDESGMPKERFSAEFPKEGPSILRIQQVVRGDSAAYFCASSQSPGQAYEQYFGPGTRLTVT.

V and J are TRBV28 and TRBJ2-5; D perhaps matches TRBD1 (6 bases). Trimming shortened V by 2 bases and J by 3 bases, and 13 bases separated the two germline ends. This CDR3 has 15 amino acids. Looked up from germline, CDR1 is MDHEN and CDR2 is SYDVKM. The CDR3 DNA is TGTGCCAGCAGTTTAAGGCGCAGGGGTAAAGAGACCCAGTACTTC. Its translation: CASSLRRRGKETQYF.

The chain links TRBV11-3 to TRBJ1-3; D remains ambiguous. V was cut by 5 bases and J by 4 bases, with 15 bases left in between. The CDR3 is made up of 15 amino acids. Per the germline V gene, CDR1 is SGHNT and CDR2 is YENEEA. This chain's CDR3 is CASSPYLMNGNTIYF. CDR3 coding DNA: TGTGCCAGCAGCCCCTATCTGATGAACGGAAACACCATATATTTT.

There are a few counts of this clone. The genes are TRBV11-3 and TRBJ1-1; 7 bases fit TRBD1. V was clipped by 1 base and J by 4 bases; unmatched bases: 15. The CDR3 is 18 residues long. Germline values: CDR1 SGHNT, CDR2 YENEEA. In DNA, the CDR3 is TGTGCCAGCAGCTTAGGGGCCCGACAGGGAATACGCGGCACTGAAGCTTTCTTT. Its translation: CASSLGARQGIRGTEAFF.

A few counts support this clone. V gene TRBV11-3 combines with J gene TRBJ2-6; D unresolved. The germline V gene encodes CDR1 SGHNT and CDR2 YENEEA. This CDR3 is built from 17 residues. Trimming removed 5 bases at V and 5 bases at J, with 19 bases between. The CDR3 sequence is CASSVARRQSRANVLTF. The CDR3 coding sequence is TGTGCCAGCAGCGTGGCGAGACGACAAAGTCGGGCCAACGTCCTGACTTTC.

There are a few counts of this clone. This CDR3 is CASSPPRTNTGELFF. CDR3 nucleotide sequence: TGTGCCAGCAGCCCCCCCAGGACGAACACCGGGGAGCTGTTTTTT. V and J are TRBV7-5 and TRBJ2-2; the listed D gene, TRBD1, was not tested against the DNA. TRBV7-5 is noted as a pseudogene. CDR3 length equals 15 residues.

Within the sample, this clone is medium-sized. The J gene is TRBJ1-1, the V gene TRBV11-3; 11 bases are shared with TRBD1. This CDR3 spans 15 amino acids. Germline CDR1 SGHNT, CDR2 YENEEA. With 5 bases clipped from V and 2 bases from J, the junction kept 4 bases outside the gene matches. The CDR3 loop is CASSRGQGGNTEAFF. In nucleotides, the CDR3 is TGTGCCAGCAGCCGGGGACAGGGGGGCAACACTGAAGCTTTCTTT.

This clone was counted only a few times. The chain uses TRBV29-1 and TRBJ2-6; no definite D call. V was pared by 4 bases and J by 0 bases, with 4 bases between. Germline V gene sequence: CDR1 SQVTM, CDR2 ANQGSEA. CDR3 length equals 13 residues. In nucleotides, the CDR3 is TGCAGCGTTGTCAGCTCTGGGGCCAACGTCCTGACTTTC. It specifies CSVVSSGANVLTF.

This clone appeared a few times. The chain recombines TRBV6-8 with TRBJ2-1; 8 nucleotides agree with TRBD2. Germline loops: CDR1 MNHGY, CDR2 SAAAGT. V shed 10 bases, J shed 7 bases, and the junction held 12 bases outside the gene matches. This CDR3 has 14 amino acids. The CDR3 spells CAISEGLAKNEQFF. DNA of the CDR3: TGTGCCATCTCTGAAGGACTAGCCAAAAATGAGCAGTTCTTC.

The V gene is TRBV11-3, the J gene TRBJ2-2; possibly TRBD1 or TRBD2 for D (5 bases each). The ends were cut back, 3 bases at V and 4 bases at J, with 12 bases in the middle. CDR1 is SGHNT, CDR2 YENEEA, per germline. The CDR3 is made up of 15 amino acids. Here the CDR3 DNA reads TGTGCCAGCAGCTTGCTTCAGGGAGCCACCGGGGAGCTGTTTTTT. Amino acids: CASSLLQGATGELFF.

The sample holds a few counts of this clone. The chain employs TRBV28 and TRBJ2-5, with a tentative D call TRBD2 (6 bases). Per germline, CDR1 MDHEN and CDR2 SYDVKM. Trimming left V 6 bases short and J 5 bases short, with 28 bases between. The CDR3 extends over 18 amino acids. The DNA of the CDR3 is TGTGCCAGCAGAGAGGCTGGCCAGCCAGCGAATGGGGGGGAGACCCAGTACTTC. Translated: CASREAGQPANGGETQYF. The full variable domain, completed using reference TRBV28 and TRBJ2-5, is DVKVTQSSRYLVKRTGEKVFLECVQDMDHENMFWYRQDPGLGLRLIYFSYDVKMKEKGDIPEGYSVSREKKERFSLILESASTNQTSMYLCASREAGQPANGGETQYFGPGTRLLVL.

The chain is built from TRBV28 and TRBJ1-5; D is ambiguous. Germline assignment: CDR1 MDHEN and CDR2 SYDVKM. This CDR3 has 14 amino acids. V gave up 3 bases and J gave up 6 bases, with 12 bases separating them. The CDR3 region is CASSFLGLGQPQHF. The CDR3 DNA sequence: TGTGCCAGCAGTTTTTTGGGATTGGGTCAGCCCCAGCATTTT.

The chain carries TRBV6-8 and TRBJ2-3; 11 bases agree with TRBD2. The germline V gene has CDR1 MNHGY and CDR2 SAAAGT. There are 15 residues in the CDR3. The J segment lost 0 bases and the V segment lost 11 bases, leaving 7 bases of the junction unmatched. CDR3 nucleotide sequence: TGTGCCGGACTAGCGGGCCGGGCTAGCACAGATACGCAGTATTTT. Its translation: CAGLAGRASTDTQYF.

This clone was seen a handful of times. V and J are TRBV28 and TRBJ2-7, with TRBD1 identical over 7 bases. This CDR3 has 12 amino acids. The trim removed 7 bases at V and 4 bases at J, leaving 4 bases unmatched. CDR1 and CDR2 from the germline V gene are MDHEN and SYDVKM. The CDR3, as DNA: TGTGCCAGCAATCCAGGGGGTTACGAGCAGTACTTC. As protein: CASNPGGYEQYF.

This clone was observed a handful of times. The chain joins TRBV19 to TRBJ1-5; 8 bases are a match to TRBD1. The ends lost 7 bases at V and 7 bases at J; junction bases unmatched: 9. The germline V gene encodes CDR1 LNHDA and CDR2 SQIVND (reference sequence). This CDR3 is built from 14 residues. The CDR3 DNA follows: TGTGCCAGTAATAGTTATCAGGGGGCCCAGCCCCAGCATTTT. It specifies CASNSYQGAQPQHF.

In DNA form, the CDR3 reads TGTGCCACCAGCAAGGGGACAGGGGGCTACGAGCAGTACTTC. It is translated as CATSKGTGGYEQYF. The genes are TRBV15 and TRBJ2-7; 11 bases map to TRBD1. V lost 4 bases to trimming and J lost 3 bases; unmatched junction nucleotides: 2. Germline values: CDR1 LNHNV, CDR2 YYDKDF (reference sequence). The CDR3 has 14 amino acids.

The gene calls are TRBV5-1 and TRBJ1-1; D not resolved. Trimming removed 1 base from V and 0 bases from J, with 7 bases in between. The CDR3 sequence is 14 residues long. Germline assignment: CDR1 SGHRS and CDR2 YFSETQ. The CDR3 DNA reads TGCGCCAGCAGCTTGCTCGTCATGAACACTGAAGCTTTCTTT. The encoded protein is CASSLLVMNTEAFF.

V and J are TRBV11-3 and TRBJ2-7, with D tentatively TRBD1 (5 bases). The germline gives CDR1 SGHNT, CDR2 YENEEA. The CDR3 is 15 residues long. V gave up 3 bases and J gave up 1 base, with 13 bases separating them. CDR3 bases: TGTGCCAGCAGCTTCGGCGGACACAGATCCTACGAGCAGTACTTC. The encoded protein is CASSFGGHRSYEQYF.

This clone was counted at least ten times. The gene calls are TRBV9 and TRBJ2-1, with 8 bases that match TRBD1. The CDR3 has 16 amino acids. Per germline, CDR1 SGDLS and CDR2 YYNGEE. After removal of 0 bases from V and 8 bases from J, the junction contained 10 bases not matched to a gene. The DNA for the CDR3 is TGTGCCAGCAGCGTAGGGGTGGCAGGGGGCATTGATGAGCAGTTCTTC. It encodes CASSVGVAGGIDEQFF. The whole variable domain, filled in from reference TRBV9 and TRBJ2-1, reads DSGVTQTPKHLITATGQRVTLRCSPRSGDLSVYWYQQSLDQGLQFLIQYYNGEERAKGNILERFSAQQFPDLHSELNLSSLELGDSALYFCASSVGVAGGIDEQFFGPGTRLTVL.

There are many counts of this clone. The chain recombines TRBV11-3 with TRBJ2-5; a weak D match, TRBD1 (6 bases). The V end was cut by 3 bases, the J end by 3 bases, with 11 bases between. The CDR3 consists of 14 residues. From germline, CDR1 is SGHNT and CDR2 YENEEA. This CDR3 is CASSLLQGEETQYF. CDR3 DNA sequence: TGTGCCAGCAGCTTGCTACAGGGCGAAGAGACCCAGTACTTC.

This clone came up a few times. The chain has TRBV9 and TRBJ2-3; D unresolved. The CDR3 runs to 13 residues. Germline loops: CDR1 SGDLS, CDR2 YYNGEE. V was pared by 0 bases and J by 8 bases, with 10 bases between. CDR3 region: CASSVVSRGTQYF. The CDR3 DNA sequence: TGTGCCAGCAGCGTAGTCTCCCGTGGTACGCAGTATTTT.

V usage is TRBV18 and J usage is TRBJ1-3; no clear D gene. The germline gives CDR1 KGHSH, CDR2 LQKENI. The CDR3 loop spans 15 amino acids. V was pared by 5 bases and J by 4 bases, with 15 bases between. CDR3 in DNA: TGTGCCAGCTCAACGACACCGCCGCCGGGAAACACCATATATTTT. Translating it yields CASSTTPPPGNTIYF.

This clone has a count of ten or more. The chain employs TRBV11-3 and TRBJ2-7; 13 bases fit TRBD2. The CDR3 length is 17 residues. In germline, CDR1 is SGHNT, CDR2 YENEEA. With 3 bases clipped from V and 0 bases from J, the junction kept 5 bases outside the gene matches. The CDR3 nucleotides are TGTGCCAGCAGCTTGTCAACTAGCGGGAGGGGCTCCTACGAGCAGTACTTC. It translates to CASSLSTSGRGSYEQYF.

The J gene is TRBJ2-7, the V gene TRBV6-7; D is unresolved. TRBV6-7 is an open reading frame whose function is uncertain. V gave up 7 bases and J gave up 5 bases, with 9 bases separating them. CDR3 length: 11 residues. CDR3 amino acids: CASNWFNEQYF. In DNA form, the CDR3 reads TGTGCCAGCAATTGGTTTAACGAGCAGTACTTC.